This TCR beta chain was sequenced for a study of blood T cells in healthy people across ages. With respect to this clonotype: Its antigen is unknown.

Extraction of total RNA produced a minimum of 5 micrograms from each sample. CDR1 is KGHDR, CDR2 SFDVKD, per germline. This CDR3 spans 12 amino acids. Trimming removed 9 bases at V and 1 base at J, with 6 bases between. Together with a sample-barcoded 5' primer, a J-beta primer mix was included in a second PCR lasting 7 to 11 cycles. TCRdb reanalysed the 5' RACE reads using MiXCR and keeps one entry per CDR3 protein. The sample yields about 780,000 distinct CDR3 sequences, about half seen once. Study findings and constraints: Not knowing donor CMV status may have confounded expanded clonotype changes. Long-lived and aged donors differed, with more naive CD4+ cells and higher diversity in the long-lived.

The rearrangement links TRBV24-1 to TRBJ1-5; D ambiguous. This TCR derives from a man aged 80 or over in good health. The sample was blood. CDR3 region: CATGSSNQPQHF. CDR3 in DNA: TGTGCCACCGGATCAAGCAATCAGCCCCAGCATTTT.